The clone carrying this TCR beta chain was seen a single time. Per the germline V gene, CDR1 is SNHLY and CDR2 is FYNNEI. This CDR3 comprises 14 residues. Trimming took 3 bases from V and 3 from J; bases not matched to a gene: 1. Libraries were prepared by immunoSEQ multiplex PCR; TCRdb keeps only in-frame clonotypes and omits some of them. The sample contains under 40,000 clones, around 88% of which appear only once. The sample originates from a study of control samples from healthy donors and cancer patients. The receptor was derived from a woman in her sixties with lung cancer. Source material: PBMCs. The chain combines TRBV2 with TRBJ2-7, with 11 bases fitting TRBD1. CDR3 sequence: CASSDGTGGYEQYF. In nucleotides, the CDR3 is TGTGCCAGCAGTGACGGGACAGGGGGCTACGAGCAGTACTTC. Full variable domain (rest looked up from reference TRBV2 and TRBJ2-7): EPEVTQTPSHQVTQMGQEVILRCVPISNHLYFYWYRQILGQKVEFLVSFYNNEISEKSEIFDDQFSVERPDGSNFTLKIRSTKLEDSAMYFCASSDGTGGYEQYFGPGTRLTVT.